This record concerns one T cell receptor beta chain sequence. This receptor's antigen is unknown. The record has no base qualities; no much larger clone is one base away. The sample's time point label is to be understood as: baseline before first vaccination. Vaccinee samples came from UK trials COV001 and COV002, including a single-blind randomized controlled phase 2/3 trial of AZD1222 (ChAdOx1 nCoV-19) in healthy adults. Trial participant PBMC samples were collected at day 0 and day 28 after the second dose for TCRbeta chain sequencing. This entry is derived from a study of T cell responses to AZD1222 COVID-19 vaccine (dated by TCRdb to the early 2020s). Broadly, across the study: AZD1222 recipients with second doses at about 4 weeks or about 12 weeks were pooled, because spike-specific TCR depth and breadth did not differ between schedules. TCR sequencing covered more than 230 trial participants: 200 to 220 given two doses of AZD1222 and about 26 given two doses of MenACWY control vaccine. Trial participants were enrolled by age into subgroups of 18-55, 56-69 and 70-plus years, and about 150, 27 and 61 TCR-sequenced participants, respectively, were included in these subgroups. Overall study outcomes, separate from this receptor: After two AZD1222 doses, both the breadth and the depth of spike-specific TCRs were significantly higher than at day 0 and than in MenACWY recipients. In the small 56-69-year group, the increase in depth fell short of significance, most likely because of low power. The vaccine-associated CD4 TCRs covered the entire spike protein, and the dominant responses fell in regions 160-218 and 743-854. Conclusions about previously exposed vaccinees are limited, since just five or six AZD1222 recipients were seropositive for SARS-CoV-2 at baseline. Reportedly, almost half of the unique spike-specific TCRs recognized epitopes lying outside the regions that are mutated in the B.1.351 and B.1.1.7 variants. Because no samples from the day 14 peak response were available, repertoires could be characterized only after the peak T cell response. Participants were mostly white British, with more females than males. The authors suggested clonal diversity may have been underestimated.

The CDR3 regions of human TCRbeta chains were subjected to immunosequencing. Per the source publication's procedure: TCRs in the repertoires were compared against a reference library of SARS-CoV-2-specific TCRs that had been generated with the MIRA antigen-specificity platform. Breadth meant the fraction of unique TCRs that were SARS-CoV-2-associated, whereas depth meant the fraction of total T cells that were SARS-CoV-2-associated. Using the MIRA data, every spike-specific TCR was mapped to the spike region that the TCR reacted to and assigned to either a CD4 or a CD8 class. Log10-transformed breadth and depth values were compared by one-way ANOVA with Sidak's multiple comparisons tests. In its TCRdb copy, this immuneACCESS table keeps in-frame sequences only and misses some clones. Where compared with another copy, unresolved V genes explain less than half of these, and the others have no known cause. For V, J and clone size, that table is used; D and trimming come from the DNA. The sample includes about 59,000 clones, with roughly 89% observed a single time. The ten largest clones take up around 7.5% of the sample.

The CDR3 spans 17 residues, from the cysteine through the phenylalanine. Only the CDR3 portion is preserved as DNA: 51 bases, with reading frame beginning at the first base. The germline V gene provides CDR1 SQVTM and CDR2 ANQGSEA. From V the trimming removes 7 bases and from J it removes 0 bases, while the gene matches leave 13 bases of the junction unaccounted for. Sequenced here: peripheral blood, sampled on day 0 of AZD1222 vaccination. This TCR came from an adult in good health. The receptor chain draws on TRBV29-1 and TRBJ2-1; the central 9 bases match TRBD1. This receptor carries the CDR3 CSAVGTGSFSSYNEQFF. The nucleotides are TGCAGCGCCGTCGGGACAGGGAGCTTTAGCTCCTACAATGAGCAGTTCTTC.